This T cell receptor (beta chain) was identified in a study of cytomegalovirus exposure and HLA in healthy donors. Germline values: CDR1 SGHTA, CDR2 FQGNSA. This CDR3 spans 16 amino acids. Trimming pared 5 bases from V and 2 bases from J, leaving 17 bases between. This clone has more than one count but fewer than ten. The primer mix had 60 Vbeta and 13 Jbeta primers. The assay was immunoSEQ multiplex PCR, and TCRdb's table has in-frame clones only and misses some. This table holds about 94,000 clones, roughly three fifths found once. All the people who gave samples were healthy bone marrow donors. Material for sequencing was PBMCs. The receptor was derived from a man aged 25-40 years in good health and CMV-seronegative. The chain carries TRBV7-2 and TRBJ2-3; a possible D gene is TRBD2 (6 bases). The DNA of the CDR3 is TGTGCCAGCAGCGCACGACTAGGCCGATTCACAGATACGCAGTATTTT. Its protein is CASSARLGRFTDTQYF.